These 25 T cell receptor beta chains share one sample of origin, sequenced in a study of cytomegalovirus exposure and HLA in healthy donors. It was with 60 Vbeta and 13 Jbeta primers that the PCR ran. Produced via immunoSEQ multiplex PCR; TCRdb's table is partial and in-frame only. This sample has around 61,000 clones, with 89% found just once. Sequenced material: PBMCs. The receptors originated from a man younger than 40 in good health and CMV-seropositive.

The CDR3 DNA sequence: TGCGCCAGCAGCTTGGTGGGACAGGGTGCAGATACGCAGTATTTT. This translates into CASSLVGQGADTQYF. The genes are TRBV5-1 and TRBJ2-3, with 9 bases fitting TRBD1. V lost 0 bases, J lost 4 bases, and 3 bases stayed unmatched. This CDR3 contains 15 residues. CDR1 and CDR2 (germline): SGHRS, YFSETQ.

The chain couples TRBV5-4 to TRBJ2-3; D gene ambiguous. Germline CDR1 reads SGHNT; CDR2 reads YYREEE (reference sequence). The CDR3 totals 15 residues. V lost 0 bases, J lost 0 bases, and 8 bases lay in between. The CDR3 DNA reads as TGTGCCAGCAGCTTGGATGCCAGAAGCACAGATACGCAGTATTTT. This translates into CASSLDARSTDTQYF.

The genes are TRBV9 and TRBJ2-7, with 9 bases lining up with TRBD2. The CDR3 spans 15 residues. Germline V gene sequence: CDR1 SGDLS, CDR2 YYNGEE. J gave up 3 bases and V 3 bases, and 7 bases lay outside the gene matches. The CDR3 is CASSALAGSHYEQYF. CDR3 DNA sequence: TGTGCCAGCAGCGCACTAGCGGGCTCACACTACGAGCAGTACTTC.

This chain links TRBV2 with TRBJ2-7, with D possibly being TRBD1 (6 bases). The length of the CDR3 is 14 residues. V lost 3 bases and J 3 bases, leaving 12 bases between the germline ends. Germline lookup yields CDR1 SNHLY and CDR2 FYNNEI. This chain's CDR3 is CASSDIQGFYEQYF. Here the CDR3 DNA reads TGTGCCAGCAGTGACATACAGGGATTCTACGAGCAGTACTTC.

The table lists this clone with a few counts. The rearrangement links TRBV19 to TRBJ1-1; D not certain. Germline lookup yields CDR1 LNHDA and CDR2 SQIVND (reference sequence). Trimming took 2 bases from V and 0 from J, leaving 10 bases between them. The CDR3 runs 15 residues. The CDR3 spells CASSISQIMNTEAFF. For the CDR3, the DNA is TGTGCCAGTAGTATAAGTCAGATCATGAACACTGAAGCTTTCTTT.

This clone occurred once. The V call is TRBV19, the J call TRBJ2-5; 7 bases are shared with TRBD1. The J call is uncertain, as TRBJ2-7 better fits the DNA end. CDR3 length equals 15 residues. The germline V gene encodes CDR1 LNHDA and CDR2 SQIVND (reference sequence). The CDR3 protein is CASSITQGHGYEQYF. The CDR3 region has the DNA TGTGCCAGTAGTATAACACAGGGGCACGGATACGAGCAGTACTTC.

This rearrangement joins TRBV6-4 to TRBJ2-2; TRBD1 matches 7 bases. The germline V gene has CDR1 MRHNA and CDR2 SNTAGT. This CDR3 has 14 amino acids. The trim removed 4 bases at V and 2 bases at J, leaving 1 base unmatched. The chain's CDR3 is CASSAGGNTGELFF. CDR3 nucleotide sequence: TGTGCCAGCAGTGCAGGGGGTAACACCGGGGAGCTGTTTTTT.

The chain is built from TRBV7-8 and TRBJ2-7, with TRBD1 matching over 7 bases. CDR3 size: 13 residues. V was pared by 6 bases and J by 4 bases, with 6 bases of the junction left unmatched. Germline V lookup: CDR1 SGHVS, CDR2 FQNEAQ. The CDR3 bases are TGTGCCAGCAGTAGAGCACAGGGGTACGAGCAGTACTTC. It translates to CASSRAQGYEQYF. Based on the CDR3 plus reference TRBV7-8 and TRBJ2-7, the full variable domain is GAGVSQSPRYKVAKRGQDVALRCDPISGHVSLFWYQQALGQGPEFLTYFQNEAQLDKSGLPSDRFFAERPEGSVSTLKIQRTQQEDSAVYLCASSRAQGYEQYFGPGTRLTVT.

V usage is TRBV9 and J usage is TRBJ2-5, with D possibly being TRBD1 (5 bases). Trimming removed 0 bases from V and 5 bases from J, with 11 bases in between. The CDR3 spans 14 residues. CDR1 and CDR2 from the germline V gene are SGDLS and YYNGEE. CDR3 amino acids: CASSVGTGRETQYF. In DNA form, the CDR3 reads TGTGCCAGCAGCGTAGGAACAGGACGGGAGACCCAGTACTTC. The whole variable domain, remainder taken from reference TRBV9 and TRBJ2-5, is DSGVTQTPKHLITATGQRVTLRCSPRSGDLSVYWYQQSLDQGLQFLIQYYNGEERAKGNILERFSAQQFPDLHSELNLSSLELGDSALYFCASSVGTGRETQYFGPGTRLLVL.

The chain couples TRBV5-4 to TRBJ2-3, with 8 bases fitting TRBD2. The trim removed 7 bases at V and 3 bases at J, leaving 13 bases unmatched. Germline V gene sequence: CDR1 SGHNT, CDR2 YYREEE (reference sequence). The CDR3 covers 16 residues. CDR3 loop: CASPSGRGLGTDTQYF. As DNA, the CDR3 is TGTGCCAGCCCCTCCGGGCGGGGACTAGGAACAGATACGCAGTATTTT.

The CDR3 region has the DNA TGTGCCAGCAGCGCCAATCAACTAGCGGGATACAATGAGCAGTTCTTC. This translates into CASSANQLAGYNEQFF. The J gene is TRBJ2-1, the V gene TRBV9; 10 nucleotides agree with TRBD2. From germline, CDR1 is SGDLS and CDR2 YYNGEE. This CDR3 comprises 16 residues. V shed 3 bases, J shed 4 bases, and the junction held 7 bases outside the gene matches.

The V call is TRBV4-2, the J call TRBJ1-5, with a possible D match to TRBD1 (5 bases). V dropped 0 bases and J dropped 1 base, with 13 bases sitting between them. The V gene's germline CDR1 is LGHNA and CDR2 YNFKEQ. The CDR3 runs to 17 residues. CDR3 nucleotide sequence: TGTGCCAGCAGCCAAGATGCCGCAGGGCTGAGCAATCAGCCCCAGCATTTT. It translates to CASSQDAAGLSNQPQHF.

The chain has TRBV12-2 and TRBJ1-1; the D segment call TRBD1 is taken from the table without a DNA check. TRBV12-2 is marked as a pseudogene. The CDR3 covers 15 residues. The CDR3: CASRPNGQGNTEAFF. In nucleotides, the CDR3 is TGTGCAAGTCGCCCCAATGGACAGGGGAACACTGAAGCTTTCTTT.

The genes are TRBV5-1 and TRBJ1-1; D unclear. CDR3 length: 17 amino acids. Trimming left V 4 bases short and J 1 base short, with 20 bases between. Germline loops: CDR1 SGHRS, CDR2 YFSETQ. The DNA for the CDR3 is TGCGCCAGCAGCCCGTCCGTAGTGATACAGACGAACACTGAAGCTTTCTTT. It yields the protein CASSPSVVIQTNTEAFF.

This rearrangement joins TRBV19 to TRBJ1-4, with 9 nucleotides matching TRBD1. Germline CDR1 is LNHDA and CDR2 is SQIVND (reference sequence). This CDR3 is built from 15 residues. The V and J ends lost 3 bases and 9 bases, in that order; junction bases with no gene match: 8. The CDR3 reads CASSISGTGFKKLFF. The CDR3 coding sequence is TGTGCCAGTAGTATCTCCGGGACAGGGTTTAAAAAACTGTTTTTT.

The genes are TRBV6-5 and TRBJ2-7; TRBD2 matches at 10 bases. Germline lookup yields CDR1 MNHEY and CDR2 SVGAGI. This CDR3 contains 14 residues. The V segment lost 5 bases and the J segment 5 bases; nucleotides outside the gene matches: 6. The CDR3 sequence: CASSELAGNHEQYF. CDR3 in DNA: TGTGCCAGCAGTGAACTAGCGGGAAATCACGAGCAGTACTTC.

The chain joins TRBV4-1 to TRBJ1-1, with D possibly being TRBD1 (6 bases). Germline CDR1 reads MGHRA; CDR2 reads YSYEKL. The CDR3 contains 14 residues. V lost 4 bases to trimming and J lost 2 bases, with 11 bases between them. DNA of the CDR3: TGCGCCAGCAGCCTCCGGGACACAAACACTGAAGCTTTCTTT. Its protein product is CASSLRDTNTEAFF.

This chain uses TRBV28 with TRBJ2-7, with D tentatively TRBD2 (6 bases). Germline V lookup: CDR1 MDHEN, CDR2 SYDVKM. This CDR3 is 14 amino acids long. V was pared by 8 bases and J by 0 bases, with 14 bases between. The CDR3 DNA is TGTGCCAGCGGGACCCCCGGGGGCTCCTACGAGCAGTACTTC. It specifies CASGTPGGSYEQYF.

This rearrangement joins TRBV7-6 to TRBJ2-7; D call uncertain. The CDR3 loop spans 15 amino acids. The V and J ends lost 4 bases and 5 bases respectively, with 18 bases between them. The germline gives CDR1 SGHVS, CDR2 FNYEAQ. The CDR3 sequence: CASSSRPLEFHEQYF. The CDR3 region has the DNA TGTGCCAGCAGCTCTCGGCCCTTGGAGTTTCACGAGCAGTACTTC.

The rearrangement joins TRBV7-2 to TRBJ2-7; D is uncertain. CDR3 size: 14 residues. Trimming cost V 5 bases and J 6 bases, with 17 bases left between them. The germline V gene encodes CDR1 SGHTA and CDR2 FQGNSA. In DNA form, the CDR3 reads TGTGCCAGCAGCCAAGCAGGTTTAGTGGGCGAGCAGTACTTC. Its protein product is CASSQAGLVGEQYF.

The chain combines TRBV27 with TRBJ2-7; possible D gene TRBD2, 5 bases. CDR3 length equals 13 residues. The ends were cut back, 5 bases at V and 3 bases at J, with 11 bases in the middle. Germline V gene sequence: CDR1 MNHEY, CDR2 SMNVEV (reference sequence). CDR3 loop: CASSPDGLYEQYF. CDR3 bases: TGTGCCAGCAGTCCAGACGGACTCTACGAGCAGTACTTC.

In this sample, this clone turned up once. The chain couples TRBV11-3 to TRBJ2-2; D might be TRBD2 (6 bases). The V gene's germline CDR1 is SGHNT and CDR2 YENEEA. This CDR3 region has 14 residues. Trimming stripped 5 bases from V and 4 bases from J, with 11 bases between. The CDR3 DNA is TGTGCCAGCAGCCAGGGACTTTCCACCGGGGAGCTGTTTTTT. Translation: CASSQGLSTGELFF.

This chain uses TRBV28 with TRBJ1-5, with D hard to call. There are 14 residues in the CDR3. Trimming removed 1 base at V and 1 base at J, with 5 bases between. Germline values: CDR1 MDHEN, CDR2 SYDVKM. DNA of the CDR3: TGTGCCAGCAGTTTATCACTCAGCAATCAGCCCCAGCATTTT. Its protein product is CASSLSLSNQPQHF.

CDR3 residues: CASSFATSRDGRYPTEAFF. In nucleotides, the CDR3 is TGTGCCAGCAGTTTCGCGACTAGCCGGGACGGTCGTTACCCCACTGAAGCTTTCTTT. The V gene is TRBV7-9, the J gene TRBJ1-1, with D possibly matching TRBD1 (5 bases). V was trimmed by 6 bases and J by 4 bases, leaving 30 bases between them. CDR1 and CDR2 (germline): SEHNR, FQNEAQ (reference sequence). CDR3 size: 19 residues.

A note on this clone: Within the sample, other DNA sequences also encode this same CDR3. The chain employs TRBV7-2 and TRBJ2-1, with TRBD1 matching 9 bases. CDR1 SGHTA and CDR2 FQGNSA come from the germline V gene. The ends lost 4 bases at V and 1 base at J; junction bases unmatched: 2. The CDR3 has 15 residues. The CDR3 here is CASSSDRGSYNEQFF. As DNA, the CDR3 is TGTGCCAGCAGCTCGGACAGGGGTTCCTACAATGAGCAGTTCTTC.